Listed below are T cell receptor beta chains from one sample, sequenced in a study of blood T cell repertoires in COVID-19. The method was immunoSEQ multiplex PCR; TCRdb's version includes in-frame clones alone and lacks a portion of them. The table records about 160,000 clones, approximately 86% of them present only once. Material for sequencing was peripheral blood. The origin of the receptors is a woman of 80 years or more with active or convalescent COVID-19. Both conserved end residues are part of each CDR3. The order of the fields is J gene, V gene, D gene, clone size, CDR3 DNA, CDR3 protein. D genes are given only for firm matches. Where a row states a size, it is once, few, many or the class of an expanded clone; other rows omit it.

J gene: TRBJ1-1; V gene: TRBV6-1; D gene: .; clone size: .; CDR3 DNA: TGTGCCAGCAGTGAAGTGGCTTCTGAAGCTTTCTTT; CDR3 protein: CASSEVASEAFF
J gene: TRBJ1-3; V gene: TRBV19; D gene: .; clone size: .; CDR3 DNA: TGTGCCAGTAGCCCCATCGACACCATCTTTTCTGGAAACACCATATATTTT; CDR3 protein: CASSPIDTIFSGNTIYF
J gene: TRBJ2-1; V gene: TRBV5-1; D gene: .; clone size: .; CDR3 DNA: TGCGCCAGCAGCTCGACTGGCAGCAACTCCTACAATGAGCAGTTCTTC; CDR3 protein: CASSSTGSNSYNEQFF
J gene: TRBJ2-7; V gene: TRBV4-2; D gene: TRBD1; clone size: once; CDR3 DNA: TGTGCCAGCAGCCCACTAACAGGGGGCGAGCAGTACTTC; CDR3 protein: CASSPLTGGEQYF
J gene: TRBJ1-1; V gene: TRBV19; D gene: TRBD1; clone size: .; CDR3 DNA: TGTGCCAGTAGTACCGGACAGGGCAAACCGAACACTGAAGCTTTCTTT; CDR3 protein: CASSTGQGKPNTEAFF
J gene: TRBJ1-3; V gene: TRBV5-6; D gene: .; clone size: few; CDR3 DNA: TGTGCCAGCAGTCTGCGGGGGATGAAAGGAAACACCATATATTTT; CDR3 protein: CASSLRGMKGNTIYF
J gene: TRBJ1-5; V gene: TRBV29-1; D gene: .; clone size: .; CDR3 DNA: TGCAGCGTGGGGGTTGGGGGGTCCTCAAATCAGCCCCAGCATTTT; CDR3 protein: CSVGVGGSSNQPQHF
J gene: TRBJ2-2; V gene: TRBV28; D gene: .; clone size: .; CDR3 DNA: TGTGCCAGCCTTTCCAGGGGATCCGGGGAGCTGTTTTTT; CDR3 protein: CASLSRGSGELFF
J gene: TRBJ1-2; V gene: TRBV11-3; D gene: .; clone size: once; CDR3 DNA: TGTGCCAGCAGCTCAGGAACAAGGGGGGGCTACACCTTC; CDR3 protein: CASSSGTRGGYTF
J gene: TRBJ1-2; V gene: TRBV3-1/TRBV3-2; D gene: TRBD1; clone size: .; CDR3 DNA: TGTGCCAGCAGCCAGGGCCGGGACAGGGGTGGCTACACCTTC; CDR3 protein: CASSQGRDRGGYTF
J gene: TRBJ2-7; V gene: TRBV28; D gene: TRBD1; clone size: .; CDR3 DNA: TGTGCCAGCAGTAGGGGAGGGACAGGGGTACGCGAGCAGTACTTC; CDR3 protein: CASSRGGTGVREQYF
J gene: TRBJ2-7; V gene: TRBV19; D gene: .; clone size: once; CDR3 DNA: TGTGCCAGTAGTCCTATGGGGAGAAGCGGCCCCGGGTACGAGCAGTACTTC; CDR3 protein: CASSPMGRSGPGYEQYF
J gene: TRBJ1-2; V gene: TRBV2; D gene: .; clone size: .; CDR3 DNA: TGTGCCAGCAGTGAAGCTGGGCAAATCTATGGCTACACCTTC; CDR3 protein: CASSEAGQIYGYTF
J gene: TRBJ1-5; V gene: TRBV2; D gene: .; clone size: .; CDR3 DNA: TGTGCCAGCAGTGTTGAAGGTCGCGGACAGCCCCAGCATTTT; CDR3 protein: CASSVEGRGQPQHF
J gene: TRBJ2-2; V gene: TRBV11-2; D gene: TRBD1; clone size: once; CDR3 DNA: TGTGCCAGCAGCCAAAAACGGACAGGGGAAGCCGGGGAGCTGTTTTTT; CDR3 protein: CASSQKRTGEAGELFF
J gene: TRBJ1-2; V gene: TRBV28; D gene: .; clone size: .; CDR3 DNA: TGTGCCGTCGGGGATGGCTACACCTTC; CDR3 protein: CAVGDGYTF
J gene: TRBJ1-2; V gene: TRBV11-2; D gene: .; clone size: .; CDR3 DNA: TGTGCCAGCAGCTTAAAGGAGGCGGGTGGCTACACCTTC; CDR3 protein: CASSLKEAGGYTF
J gene: TRBJ2-1; V gene: TRBV5-6; D gene: TRBD2; clone size: .; CDR3 DNA: TGTGCCAGCAGCTGGGGACCTAGCGGGAGTGACTACAATGAGCAGTTCTTC; CDR3 protein: CASSWGPSGSDYNEQFF
J gene: TRBJ2-1; V gene: TRBV5-1; D gene: .; clone size: .; CDR3 DNA: TGCGCCAGCAGTACTTTGAGCTCCTACAATGAGCAGTTCTTC; CDR3 protein: CASSTLSSYNEQFF
J gene: TRBJ1-5; V gene: TRBV27; D gene: .; clone size: .; CDR3 DNA: TGTGCCAGCAGTCGTCGATCAGGGGCTTTTCAGCCCCAGCATTTT; CDR3 protein: CASSRRSGAFQPQHF
J gene: TRBJ1-2; V gene: TRBV7-9; D gene: .; clone size: .; CDR3 DNA: TGTGCCAGCAGCACGACAGCCTATGGCTACACCTTC; CDR3 protein: CASSTTAYGYTF
J gene: TRBJ2-1; V gene: TRBV18; D gene: TRBD2; clone size: .; CDR3 DNA: TGTGCCAGCTCACCACGAGGGAGGGGCTACAATGAGCAGTTCTTC; CDR3 protein: CASSPRGRGYNEQFF
J gene: TRBJ1-2; V gene: TRBV29-1; D gene: .; clone size: .; CDR3 DNA: TGCAGCGGAAGTAGTTCGTATGGCTACACCTTC; CDR3 protein: CSGSSSYGYTF
J gene: TRBJ1-5; V gene: TRBV19; D gene: .; clone size: once; CDR3 DNA: TGTGCCAGTAGTGTGCAGGGCAATCAGCCCCAGCATTTT; CDR3 protein: CASSVQGNQPQHF
J gene: TRBJ1-5; V gene: TRBV19; D gene: .; clone size: few; CDR3 DNA: TGTGCCAGTAGACCAGGGGAGGGAGATCAGCCCCAGCATTTT; CDR3 protein: CASRPGEGDQPQHF
J gene: TRBJ1-6; V gene: TRBV28; D gene: .; clone size: .; CDR3 DNA: TGTGCCAGCTCCGCGACCCCTGCCAGGGGATCACCCCTCCACTTT; CDR3 protein: CASSATPARGSPLHF
J gene: TRBJ2-1; V gene: TRBV2; D gene: .; clone size: .; CDR3 DNA: TGTGCCAGCAGTGAAGCGCTTCCTCGGGACTACAATGAGCAGTTCTTC; CDR3 protein: CASSEALPRDYNEQFF
J gene: TRBJ2-7; V gene: TRBV6-1; D gene: .; clone size: few; CDR3 DNA: TGTGCCAGCAGTGAAGTACTAGGACAGCCCTACGAGCAGTACTTC; CDR3 protein: CASSEVLGQPYEQYF
J gene: TRBJ1-4; V gene: TRBV23-1; D gene: .; clone size: .; CDR3 DNA: TGCGCCAGCAGTCATGGCAGGGAGGCAACTAATGAAAAACTGTTTTTT; CDR3 protein: CASSHGREATNEKLFF
J gene: TRBJ2-5; V gene: TRBV11-2; D gene: .; clone size: .; CDR3 DNA: TGTGCCAGCAGCTCCCTTAGACAAGAGACCCAGTACTTC; CDR3 protein: CASSSLRQETQYF
J gene: TRBJ1-6; V gene: TRBV27; D gene: TRBD1; clone size: .; CDR3 DNA: TGTGCCAGCAGTGCCGGGACAGCAGTAAAAGATTCACCCCTCCACTTT; CDR3 protein: CASSAGTAVKDSPLHF
J gene: TRBJ2-2; V gene: TRBV29-1; D gene: .; clone size: .; CDR3 DNA: TGCAGCGTTGAAGGGATGGTAGGACTAAACACCGGGGAGCTGTTTTTT; CDR3 protein: CSVEGMVGLNTGELFF
J gene: TRBJ2-7; V gene: TRBV4-1; D gene: TRBD2; clone size: few; CDR3 DNA: TGCGCCAGCAGGCAGCGGGATGTGCCCTCCTACGAGCAGTACTTC; CDR3 protein: CASRQRDVPSYEQYF
J gene: TRBJ2-7; V gene: TRBV15; D gene: TRBD1; clone size: .; CDR3 DNA: TGTGCCACCAGCAGAGATCGGACAGGGACCTTTTCCTCCTACGAGCAGTACTTC; CDR3 protein: CATSRDRTGTFSSYEQYF
J gene: TRBJ2-5; V gene: TRBV11-3; D gene: .; clone size: once; CDR3 DNA: TGTGCCAGCAGCTTAGGGGCCTTTAACCAAGAGACCCAGTACTTC; CDR3 protein: CASSLGAFNQETQYF
J gene: TRBJ1-4; V gene: TRBV5-1; D gene: .; clone size: .; CDR3 DNA: TGCGCCAGCAGCCCTCCTTCGGGGGAAAAACTGTTTTTT; CDR3 protein: CASSPPSGEKLFF
J gene: TRBJ1-1; V gene: TRBV12-3/TRBV12-4; D gene: .; clone size: .; CDR3 DNA: TGTGCCAGCAGTTTAACTGCTGTAGCTTTCTTT; CDR3 protein: CASSLTAVAFF
J gene: TRBJ2-1; V gene: TRBV4-1; D gene: .; clone size: .; CDR3 DNA: TGCGCCAGAAACGGTGAGCAGTTCTTC; CDR3 protein: CARNGEQFF
J gene: TRBJ2-7; V gene: TRBV7-2; D gene: TRBD2; clone size: .; CDR3 DNA: TGTGCCAGCAGCTCAAGGGCGGGAGCGTCCTACGAGCAGTACTTC; CDR3 protein: CASSSRAGASYEQYF